Included here is one T cell receptor (beta chain) sequence, with context. Its antigen is not identified. Germline CDR1 reads LNHDA; CDR2 reads SQIVND (reference sequence). The V gene lost 4 bases and the J gene lost 0 bases, with 12 bases spanning the gap. The CDR3 is 15 amino acids. PCR employed 60 Vbeta and 13 Jbeta primers. TCRdb's copy holds only in-frame clones and misses some; the assay was immunoSEQ multiplex PCR. The sample holds around 170,000 clones, roughly 80% seen once. The data stem from a study of cytomegalovirus exposure and HLA in healthy donors. Study observations and caveats: Researchers counted 164 TCR beta chains as cytomegalovirus-associated. While the bulk of TCR sequences proved rare, some public TCRs turned up in many donors.

The TCR originated in a woman between 50 and 59 years old in good health and CMV-seronegative. The chain links TRBV19 to TRBJ1-2; weak D call: TRBD1 (5 bases). What was sequenced was PBMCs. The CDR3 DNA is TGTGCCAGTAGTAGGGGCGCCTCAACTAACTATGGCTACACCTTC. It encodes CASSRGASTNYGYTF.